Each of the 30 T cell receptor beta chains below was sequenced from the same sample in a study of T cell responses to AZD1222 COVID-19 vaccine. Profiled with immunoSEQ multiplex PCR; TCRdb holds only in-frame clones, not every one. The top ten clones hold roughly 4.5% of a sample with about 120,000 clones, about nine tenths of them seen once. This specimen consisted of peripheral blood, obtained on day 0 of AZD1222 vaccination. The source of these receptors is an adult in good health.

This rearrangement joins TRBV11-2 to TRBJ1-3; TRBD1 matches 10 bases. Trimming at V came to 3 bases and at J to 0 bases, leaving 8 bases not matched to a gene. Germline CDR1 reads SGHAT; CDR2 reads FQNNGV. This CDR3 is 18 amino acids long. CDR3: CASSLSPGQGTSGNTIYF. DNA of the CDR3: TGTGCCAGCAGCTTGAGCCCGGGACAGGGGACCTCTGGAAACACCATATATTTT.

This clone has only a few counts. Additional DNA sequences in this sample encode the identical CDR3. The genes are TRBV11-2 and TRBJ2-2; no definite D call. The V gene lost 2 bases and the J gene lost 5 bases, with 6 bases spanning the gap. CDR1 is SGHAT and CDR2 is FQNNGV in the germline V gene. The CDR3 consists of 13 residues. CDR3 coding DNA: TGTGCCAGCAGCTTATCTGGGACCGGGGAGCTGTTTTTT. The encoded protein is CASSLSGTGELFF.

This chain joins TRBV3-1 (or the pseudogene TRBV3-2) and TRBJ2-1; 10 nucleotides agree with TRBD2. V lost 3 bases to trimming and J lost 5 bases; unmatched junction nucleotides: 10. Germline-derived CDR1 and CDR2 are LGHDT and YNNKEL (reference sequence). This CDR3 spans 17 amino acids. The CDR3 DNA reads TGTGCCAGCAGCCAGGGCCTAGCGGGGGTCTACAACAATGAGCAGTTCTTC. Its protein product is CASSQGLAGVYNNEQFF.

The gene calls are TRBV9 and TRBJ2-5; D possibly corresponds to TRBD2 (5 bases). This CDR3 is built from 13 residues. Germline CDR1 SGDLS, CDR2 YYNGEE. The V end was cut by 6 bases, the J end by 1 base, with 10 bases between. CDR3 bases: TGTGCCAGCACTAGACTACCCCAAGAGACCCAGTACTTC. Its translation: CASTRLPQETQYF.

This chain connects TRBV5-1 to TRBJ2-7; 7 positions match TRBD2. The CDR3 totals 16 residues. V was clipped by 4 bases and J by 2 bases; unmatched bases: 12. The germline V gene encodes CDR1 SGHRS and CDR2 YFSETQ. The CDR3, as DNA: TGCGCCAGCAGCGTGGCCGGGATCGCGGGGGCCTACGAGCAGTACTTC. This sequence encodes CASSVAGIAGAYEQYF.

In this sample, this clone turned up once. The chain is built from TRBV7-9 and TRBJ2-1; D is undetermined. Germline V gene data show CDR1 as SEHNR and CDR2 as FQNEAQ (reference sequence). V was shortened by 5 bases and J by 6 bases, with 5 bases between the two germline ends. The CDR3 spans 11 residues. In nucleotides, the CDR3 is TGTGCCAGCAGCCCCTCCAATGAGCAGTTCTTC. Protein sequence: CASSPSNEQFF.

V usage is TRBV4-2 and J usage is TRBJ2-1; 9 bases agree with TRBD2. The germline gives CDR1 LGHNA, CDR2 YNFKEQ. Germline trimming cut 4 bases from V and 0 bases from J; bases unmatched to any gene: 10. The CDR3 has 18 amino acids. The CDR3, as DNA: TGTGCCAGCAGCCCGGGACTAGCCAATTGGCGCTCCTACAATGAGCAGTTCTTC. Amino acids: CASSPGLANWRSYNEQFF.

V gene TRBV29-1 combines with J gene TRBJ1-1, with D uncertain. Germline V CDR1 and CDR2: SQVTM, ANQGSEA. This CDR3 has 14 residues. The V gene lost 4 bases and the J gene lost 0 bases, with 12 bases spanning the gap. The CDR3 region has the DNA TGCAGCGTTGCGGATCCGCTAATGAACACTGAAGCTTTCTTT. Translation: CSVADPLMNTEAFF.

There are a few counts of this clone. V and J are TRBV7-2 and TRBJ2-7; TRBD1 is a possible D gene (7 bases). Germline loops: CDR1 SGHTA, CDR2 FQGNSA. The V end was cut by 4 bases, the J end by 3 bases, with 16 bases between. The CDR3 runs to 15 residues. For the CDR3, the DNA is TGTGCCAGCAGCTCCCAATCAGGGGGAGGCTACGAGCAGTACTTC. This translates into CASSSQSGGGYEQYF.

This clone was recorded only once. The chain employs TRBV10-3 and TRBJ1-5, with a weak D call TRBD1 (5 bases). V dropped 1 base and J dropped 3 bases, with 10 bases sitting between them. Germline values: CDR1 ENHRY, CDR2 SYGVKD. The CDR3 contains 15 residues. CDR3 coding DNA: TGTGCCATCAGTGAGTTTGACAGATTCAATCAGCCCCAGCATTTT. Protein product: CAISEFDRFNQPQHF.

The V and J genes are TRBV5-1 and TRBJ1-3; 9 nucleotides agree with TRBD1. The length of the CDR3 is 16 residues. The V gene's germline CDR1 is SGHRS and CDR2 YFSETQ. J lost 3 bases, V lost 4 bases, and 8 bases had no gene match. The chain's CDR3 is CASSRLDRGYGNTIYF. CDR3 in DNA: TGCGCCAGCAGCCGACTGGACAGGGGTTATGGAAACACCATATATTTT. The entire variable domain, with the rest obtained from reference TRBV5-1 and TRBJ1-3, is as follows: KAGVTQTPRYLIKTRGQQVTLSCSPISGHRSVSWYQQTPGQGLQFLFEYFSETQRNKGNFPGRFSGRQFSNSRSEMNVSTLELGDSALYLCASSRLDRGYGNTIYFGEGSWLTVV.

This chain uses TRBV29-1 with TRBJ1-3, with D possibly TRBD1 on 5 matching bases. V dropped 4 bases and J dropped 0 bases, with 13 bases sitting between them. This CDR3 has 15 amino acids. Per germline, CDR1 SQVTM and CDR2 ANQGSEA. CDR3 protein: CSVGPGTDSGNTIYF. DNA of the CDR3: TGCAGCGTTGGCCCCGGGACGGACTCTGGAAACACCATATATTTT.

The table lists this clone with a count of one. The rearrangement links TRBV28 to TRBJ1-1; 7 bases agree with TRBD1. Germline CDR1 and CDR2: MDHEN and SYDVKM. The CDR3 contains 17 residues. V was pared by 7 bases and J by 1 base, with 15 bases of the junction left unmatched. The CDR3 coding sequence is TGTGCCAGCAAGGAGAAGACAGGGCAAAGGAGGAACACTGAAGCTTTCTTT. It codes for CASKEKTGQRRNTEAFF. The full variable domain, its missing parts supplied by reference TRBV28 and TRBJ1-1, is DVKVTQSSRYLVKRTGEKVFLECVQDMDHENMFWYRQDPGLGLRLIYFSYDVKMKEKGDIPEGYSVSREKKERFSLILESASTNQTSMYLCASKEKTGQRRNTEAFFGQGTRLTVV.

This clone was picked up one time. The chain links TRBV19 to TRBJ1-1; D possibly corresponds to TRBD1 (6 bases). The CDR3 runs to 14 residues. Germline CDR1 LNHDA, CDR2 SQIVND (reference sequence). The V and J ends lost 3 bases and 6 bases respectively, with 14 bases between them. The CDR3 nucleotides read TGTGCCAGTAGTATGAGCCAGGGGATCCCTGAAGCTTTCTTT. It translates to CASSMSQGIPEAFF.

CDR3 region: CASIPGDRGLNEQFF. The CDR3 DNA is TGCGCCAGCATCCCAGGGGACAGGGGGCTGAATGAGCAGTTCTTC. The chain has TRBV5-1 and TRBJ2-1, with TRBD1 identical over 12 bases. This CDR3 is built from 15 residues. Per germline, CDR1 SGHRS and CDR2 YFSETQ. Trimming removed 6 bases from V and 7 bases from J; junction bases left unmatched: 8.

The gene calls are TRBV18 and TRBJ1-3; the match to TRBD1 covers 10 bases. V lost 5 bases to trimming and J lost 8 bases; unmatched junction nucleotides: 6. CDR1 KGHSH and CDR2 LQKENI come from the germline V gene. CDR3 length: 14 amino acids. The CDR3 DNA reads TGTGCCAGCTCAACGCGGGACAGGGGTCACACCATATATTTT. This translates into CASSTRDRGHTIYF.

CDR3 sequence (DNA): TGTGCCAGCTCACCTCACCTTCATTCGGCTGAGTCCCCCGGGGAGCTGTTTTTT. It yields the protein CASSPHLHSAESPGELFF. The rearrangement uses TRBV18 and TRBJ2-2; D is undetermined. The CDR3 spans 18 residues. The ends were cut back, 3 bases at V and 6 bases at J, with 23 bases in the middle. Germline V gene sequence: CDR1 KGHSH, CDR2 LQKENI.

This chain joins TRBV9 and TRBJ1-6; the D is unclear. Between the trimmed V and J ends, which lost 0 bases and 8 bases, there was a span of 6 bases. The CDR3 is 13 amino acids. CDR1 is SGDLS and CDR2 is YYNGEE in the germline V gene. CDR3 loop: CASSVVEDSPLHF. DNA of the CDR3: TGTGCCAGCAGCGTAGTTGAAGATTCACCCCTCCACTTT.

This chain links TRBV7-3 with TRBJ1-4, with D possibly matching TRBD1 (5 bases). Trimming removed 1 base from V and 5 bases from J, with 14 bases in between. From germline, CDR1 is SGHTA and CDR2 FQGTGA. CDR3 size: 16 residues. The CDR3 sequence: CASSLIEQVRNEKLFF. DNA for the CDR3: TGTGCCAGCAGCTTAATAGAACAGGTAAGAAATGAAAAACTGTTTTTT.

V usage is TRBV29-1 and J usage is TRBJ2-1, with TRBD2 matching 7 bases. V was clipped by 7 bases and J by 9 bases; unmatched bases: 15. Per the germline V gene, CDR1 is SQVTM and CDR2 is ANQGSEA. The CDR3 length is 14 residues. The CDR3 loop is CSAMESGGLGEQFF. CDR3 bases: TGCAGCGCCATGGAGTCGGGGGGTCTTGGTGAGCAGTTCTTC.

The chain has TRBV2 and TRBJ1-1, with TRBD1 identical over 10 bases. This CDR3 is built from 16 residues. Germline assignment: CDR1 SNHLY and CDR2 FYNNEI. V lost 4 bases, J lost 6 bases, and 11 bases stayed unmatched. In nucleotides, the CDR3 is TGTGCCAGCAGTGGTCAGGAGACAGGGGGCAGGGCTGAAGCTTTCTTT. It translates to CASSGQETGGRAEAFF. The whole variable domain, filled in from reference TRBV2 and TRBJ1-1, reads EPEVTQTPSHQVTQMGQEVILRCVPISNHLYFYWYRQILGQKVEFLVSFYNNEISEKSEIFDDQFSVERPDGSNFTLKIRSTKLEDSAMYFCASSGQETGGRAEAFFGQGTRLTVV.

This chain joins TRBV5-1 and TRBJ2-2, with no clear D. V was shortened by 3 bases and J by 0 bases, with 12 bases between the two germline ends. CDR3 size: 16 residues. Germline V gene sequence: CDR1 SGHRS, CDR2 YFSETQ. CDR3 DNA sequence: TGCGCCAGCAGCTGGGGTGATGGGCCGAACACCGGGGAGCTGTTTTTT. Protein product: CASSWGDGPNTGELFF. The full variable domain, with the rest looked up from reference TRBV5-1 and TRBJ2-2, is KAGVTQTPRYLIKTRGQQVTLSCSPISGHRSVSWYQQTPGQGLQFLFEYFSETQRNKGNFPGRFSGRQFSNSRSEMNVSTLELGDSALYLCASSWGDGPNTGELFFGEGSRLTVL.

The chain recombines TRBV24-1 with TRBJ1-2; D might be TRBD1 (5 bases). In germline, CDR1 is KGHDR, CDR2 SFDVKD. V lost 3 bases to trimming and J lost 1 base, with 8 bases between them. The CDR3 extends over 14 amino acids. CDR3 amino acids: CATSDRGVNYGYTF. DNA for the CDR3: TGTGCCACCAGTGATCGGGGGGTTAACTATGGCTACACCTTC.

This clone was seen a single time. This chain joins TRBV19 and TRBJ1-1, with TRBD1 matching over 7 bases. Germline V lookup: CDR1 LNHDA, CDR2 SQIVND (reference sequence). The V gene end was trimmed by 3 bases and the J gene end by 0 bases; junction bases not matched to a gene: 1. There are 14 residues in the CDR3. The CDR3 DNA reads TGTGCCAGTAGTATGGGACAGATGAACACTGAAGCTTTCTTT. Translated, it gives CASSMGQMNTEAFF.

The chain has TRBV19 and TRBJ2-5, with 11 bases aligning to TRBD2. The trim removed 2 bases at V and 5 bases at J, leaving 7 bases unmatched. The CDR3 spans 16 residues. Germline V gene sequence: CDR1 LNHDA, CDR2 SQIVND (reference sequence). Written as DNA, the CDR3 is TGTGCCAGTAGTATACTCCCTAGCGGGGGGAAGGAGACCCAGTACTTC. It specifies CASSILPSGGKETQYF. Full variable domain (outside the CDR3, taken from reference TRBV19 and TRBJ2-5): DGGITQSPKYLFRKEGQNVTLSCEQNLNHDAMYWYRQDPGQGLRLIYYSQIVNDFQKGDIAEGYSVSREKKESFPLTVTSAQKNPTAFYLCASSILPSGGKETQYFGPGTRLLVL.

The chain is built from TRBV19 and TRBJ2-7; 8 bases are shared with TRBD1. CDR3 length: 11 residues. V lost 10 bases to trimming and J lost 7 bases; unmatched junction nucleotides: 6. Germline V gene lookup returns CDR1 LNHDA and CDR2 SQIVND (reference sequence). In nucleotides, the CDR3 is TGTGCCACTCAGGGGGCGAGGGAGCAGTACTTC. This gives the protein CATQGAREQYF.

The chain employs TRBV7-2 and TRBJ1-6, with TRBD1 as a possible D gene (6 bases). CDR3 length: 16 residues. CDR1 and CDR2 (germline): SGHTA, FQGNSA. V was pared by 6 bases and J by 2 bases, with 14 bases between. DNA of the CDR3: TGTGCCAGCAGTCGGGACATACGAACCTATAATTCACCCCTCCACTTT. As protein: CASSRDIRTYNSPLHF. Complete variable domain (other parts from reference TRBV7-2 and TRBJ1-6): GAGVSQSPSNKVTEKGKDVELRCDPISGHTALYWYRQSLGQGLEFLIYFQGNSAPDKSGLPSDRFSAERTGGSVSTLTIQRTQQEDSAVYLCASSRDIRTYNSPLHFGNGTRLTVT.

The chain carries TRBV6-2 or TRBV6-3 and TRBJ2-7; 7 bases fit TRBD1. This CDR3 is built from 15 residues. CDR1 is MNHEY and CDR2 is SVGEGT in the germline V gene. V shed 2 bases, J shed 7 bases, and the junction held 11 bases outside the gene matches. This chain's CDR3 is CASSYVRGRLREQYF. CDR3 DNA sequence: TGTGCCAGCAGTTACGTGAGGGGGCGCCTACGGGAGCAGTACTTC.

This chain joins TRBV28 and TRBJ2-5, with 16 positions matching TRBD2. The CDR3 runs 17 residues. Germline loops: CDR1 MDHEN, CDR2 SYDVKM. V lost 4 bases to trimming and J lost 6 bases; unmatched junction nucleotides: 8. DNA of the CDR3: TGTGCCAGCAGTTCGCCGGGACTAGCGGGGGGGCGGCAGACCCAGTACTTC. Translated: CASSSPGLAGGRQTQYF.

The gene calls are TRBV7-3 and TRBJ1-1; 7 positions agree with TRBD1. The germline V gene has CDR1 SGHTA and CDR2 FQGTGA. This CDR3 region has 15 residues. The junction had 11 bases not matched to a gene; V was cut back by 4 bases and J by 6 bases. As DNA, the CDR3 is TGTGCCAGCAGCTCTTTGAGGGGGCGCCGCCCTGAAGCTTTCTTT. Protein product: CASSSLRGRRPEAFF.